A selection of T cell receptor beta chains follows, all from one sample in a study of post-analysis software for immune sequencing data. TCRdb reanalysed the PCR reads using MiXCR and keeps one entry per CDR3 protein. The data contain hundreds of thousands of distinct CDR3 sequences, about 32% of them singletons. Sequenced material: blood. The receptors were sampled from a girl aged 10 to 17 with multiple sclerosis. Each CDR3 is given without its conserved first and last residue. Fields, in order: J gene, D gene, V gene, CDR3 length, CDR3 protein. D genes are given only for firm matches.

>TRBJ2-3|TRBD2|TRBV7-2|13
ASSGTLAGTDTQY
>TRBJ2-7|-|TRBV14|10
ASSRGVDEQY
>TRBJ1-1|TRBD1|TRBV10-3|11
AIRLDRATEAF
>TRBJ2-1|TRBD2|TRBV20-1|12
SAPAGRGYNEQF
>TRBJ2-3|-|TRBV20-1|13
SAPSLRGTTDTQY
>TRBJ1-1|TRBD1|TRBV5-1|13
ASSTGQGLNTEAF
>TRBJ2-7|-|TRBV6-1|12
ASTLTSEAYEQY
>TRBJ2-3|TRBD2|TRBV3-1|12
ATERGGRTDTQY
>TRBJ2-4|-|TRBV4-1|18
ASSQDSREGLLLAKNIQY
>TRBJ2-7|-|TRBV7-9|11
ASSATASYEQY
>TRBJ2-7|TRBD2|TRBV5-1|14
ARRPTSGRAAYEQY
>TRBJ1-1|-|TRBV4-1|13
ASSQLRLGSEGAF
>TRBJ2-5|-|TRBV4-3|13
ASSQDRGQSKTQY
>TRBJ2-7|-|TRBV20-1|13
SAREGGDPSYEQY
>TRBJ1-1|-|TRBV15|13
ATSSGQLETTEAF
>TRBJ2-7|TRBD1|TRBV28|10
ASRRGGGEQY
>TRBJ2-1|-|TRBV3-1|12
ASSQNPQTDEQF
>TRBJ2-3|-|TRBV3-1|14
ASSQDRWISTDTQY
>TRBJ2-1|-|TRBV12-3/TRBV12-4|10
ASRSNHPEQF
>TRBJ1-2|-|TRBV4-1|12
ASSQVVREYGYT
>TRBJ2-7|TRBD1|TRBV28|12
ASSFDRGSDEQY
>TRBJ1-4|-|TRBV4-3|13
ASSQTRGTGEKLF
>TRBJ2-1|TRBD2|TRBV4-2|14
ASSPRGSGGAGEQF
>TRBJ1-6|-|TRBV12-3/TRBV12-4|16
ASSNSRGQGSYNSPLH
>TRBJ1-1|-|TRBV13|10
ASSSENTEAF
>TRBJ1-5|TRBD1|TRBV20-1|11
SAKQGYNQPQH
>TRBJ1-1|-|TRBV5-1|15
ASSPLPAGVMNTEAF
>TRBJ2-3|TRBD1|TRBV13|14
ASSFIRTGSTDTQY
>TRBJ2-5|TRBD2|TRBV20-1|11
SAYAGGGETQY
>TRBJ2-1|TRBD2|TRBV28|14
ASSLPPGGSGGLMF
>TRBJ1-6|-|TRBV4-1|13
ASSQEGPRDSPLH
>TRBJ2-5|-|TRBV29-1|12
SHTGIRDQETQY
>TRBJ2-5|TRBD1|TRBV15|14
ATSREGTGVIETQY
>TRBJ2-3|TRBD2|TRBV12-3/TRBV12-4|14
ASSPVSGSGTDTQY
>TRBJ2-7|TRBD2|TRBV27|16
ASSFGGGRLSGSYEQY
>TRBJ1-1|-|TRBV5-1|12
ASSYRVENTEAF
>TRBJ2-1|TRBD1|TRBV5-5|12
ASSLSGQAREQF